These 30 T cell receptor beta chains originate from one sample sequenced in a study of cytomegalovirus exposure and HLA in healthy donors. Produced via immunoSEQ multiplex PCR; TCRdb's table is partial and in-frame only. The repertoire holds around 150,000 clones, with around four fifths as singletons. The material sequenced was PBMCs. The receptors here all came from a man aged 25-45 years in good health and CMV-seropositive.

This clone was found a few times. The rearrangement links TRBV6-5 to TRBJ2-7; 10 bases are a match to TRBD1. Trimming took 2 bases from V and 5 from J; bases not matched to a gene: 0. The CDR3 spans 13 residues. Germline CDR1 and CDR2: MNHEY and SVGAGI. The CDR3 DNA is TGTGCCAGCAGTTACGGGACAGGGGACGAGCAGTACTTC. Translation gives CASSYGTGDEQYF.

The rearrangement links TRBV7-9 to TRBJ2-2; 7 bases map to TRBD2. CDR3 length equals 16 residues. J was trimmed by 0 bases and V by 5 bases; bases with no gene match: 6. From germline, CDR1 is SEHNR and CDR2 FQNEAQ (reference sequence). CDR3 region: CASSPREGPNTGELFF. In nucleotides, the CDR3 is TGTGCCAGCAGCCCCAGGGAGGGTCCGAACACCGGGGAGCTGTTTTTT.

The chain recombines TRBV27 with TRBJ1-2; maybe TRBD1 (5 bases). V was cut by 2 bases and J by 4 bases, with 14 bases left in between. The CDR3 is made up of 15 amino acids. The germline V gene encodes CDR1 MNHEY and CDR2 SMNVEV (reference sequence). Written as DNA, the CDR3 is TGTGCCAGCAGTTTACGACAGCCGGGAGGCTATGGCTACACCTTC. Amino acids: CASSLRQPGGYGYTF.

This clone was recorded only once. The chain combines TRBV29-1 with TRBJ2-3; the match to TRBD2 covers 8 bases. J gave up 6 bases and V 4 bases, and 9 bases lay outside the gene matches. CDR1 and CDR2 from the germline V gene are SQVTM and ANQGSEA. The CDR3 covers 14 residues. CDR3 coding DNA: TGCAGCGTTGGGAAGGCGGGGGGCATGGATACGCAGTATTTT. It encodes CSVGKAGGMDTQYF.

The CDR3 loop reads CASSYTLGTGDGEQFF. In DNA, the CDR3 is TGCGCCAGCAGTTATACTCTGGGTACAGGGGATGGTGAGCAGTTCTTC. The chain uses TRBV4-3 and TRBJ2-1, with 7 bases that match TRBD1. The V and J ends lost 6 bases and 9 bases, in that order; junction bases with no gene match: 17. Germline V lookup: CDR1 LGHNA, CDR2 YSLEER. The CDR3 has 16 amino acids.

The chain has TRBV11-3 and TRBJ1-5; 7 bases are shared with TRBD1. Trimming removed 6 bases from V and 3 bases from J; junction bases left unmatched: 14. CDR1 SGHNT and CDR2 YENEEA come from the germline V gene. The CDR3 runs to 17 residues. The CDR3 loop is CASSRDSKRPDNQPQHF. CDR3 sequence (DNA): TGTGCCAGCAGTCGGGACAGTAAACGGCCGGACAATCAGCCCCAGCATTTT.

The chain recombines TRBV9 with TRBJ1-1, with TRBD1 as a possible D gene (5 bases). V lost 0 bases and J lost 4, with 13 bases in between. There are 15 residues in the CDR3. The germline V gene has CDR1 SGDLS and CDR2 YYNGEE. This chain's CDR3 is CASSVAREGSTEAFF. The CDR3 nucleotides read TGTGCCAGCAGCGTAGCCAGGGAGGGATCCACTGAAGCTTTCTTT.

This clone was observed a few times. This rearrangement joins TRBV7-2 to TRBJ1-2; 9 nucleotides match TRBD1. Unmatched junction bases numbered 9, after V lost 1 base and J lost 0 bases. The CDR3 has 18 amino acids. The germline V gene has CDR1 SGHTA and CDR2 FQGNSA. CDR3 in DNA: TGTGCCAGCAGCTTAGTCATTGCCGGGACAGGGTCTAACTATGGCTACACCTTC. Translated, it gives CASSLVIAGTGSNYGYTF.

This clone came up a few times. The chain uses TRBV7-9 and TRBJ2-7; D is perhaps TRBD1 (5 bases). There are 18 residues in the CDR3. V was trimmed by 1 base and J by 0 bases, leaving 19 bases between them. CDR1 and CDR2 (germline): SEHNR, FQNEAQ (reference sequence). As DNA, the CDR3 is TGTGCCAGCAGCTTAGTTCTTGGGCAGGGCCTATTCTCCTACGAGCAGTACTTC. Protein: CASSLVLGQGLFSYEQYF.

The chain combines TRBV5-1 with TRBJ1-4; D gene unclear. CDR3 length equals 15 residues. CDR1 SGHRS and CDR2 YFSETQ come from the germline V gene. V was cut by 4 bases and J by 10 bases, with 20 bases left in between. CDR3 protein: CASSPDTPLTGKLFF. The CDR3, as DNA: TGCGCCAGCAGCCCCGACACTCCGTTGACCGGAAAACTGTTTTTT.

This rearrangement joins TRBV5-6 to TRBJ2-5, with 10 bases fitting TRBD2. Germline assignment: CDR1 SGHDT and CDR2 YYEEEE. Unmatched junction bases numbered 15, after V lost 4 bases and J lost 0 bases. The CDR3 has 19 amino acids. The CDR3 coding sequence is TGTGCCAGCAGCAGGGTAGAGGCTAGCGGGGGCCGGTACCAAGAGACCCAGTACTTC. Translating it yields CASSRVEASGGRYQETQYF.

The chain employs TRBV27 and TRBJ2-5, with D hard to call. The V gene lost 5 bases and the J gene lost 2 bases, with 12 bases spanning the gap. The CDR3 is 14 residues long. The germline CDR1 and CDR2 sequences are MNHEY and SMNVEV (reference sequence). The CDR3 DNA sequence: TGTGCCAGCAGTCCGCTTGGCCAACAAGAGACCCAGTACTTC. Amino acids: CASSPLGQQETQYF.

The chain carries TRBV18 and TRBJ1-2; 8 bases line up with TRBD1. CDR1 KGHSH and CDR2 LQKENI come from the germline V gene. The CDR3 is made up of 16 amino acids. V trimming: 3 bases; J trimming: 4 bases; junction bases outside the gene matches: 10. The CDR3 DNA reads as TGTGCCAGCTCACCCTTAAAACAGGGGGGCTTCTATGGCTACACCTTC. Translating it yields CASSPLKQGGFYGYTF.

This rearrangement joins TRBV7-8 to TRBJ1-3; D remains unclear. Trimming stripped 1 base from V and 0 bases from J, with 7 bases between. Germline V gene data show CDR1 as SGHVS and CDR2 as FQNEAQ. The CDR3 loop spans 15 amino acids. This CDR3 is CASSLEQFSGNTIYF. Written as DNA, the CDR3 is TGTGCCAGCAGCTTAGAACAGTTCTCTGGAAACACCATATATTTT.

This sequence joins TRBV9 and TRBJ1-6; 7 bases align to TRBD1. V shed 0 bases and J 7 bases; nucleotides not matched to a gene: 7. This CDR3 contains 16 residues. Germline values: CDR1 SGDLS, CDR2 YYNGEE. The CDR3 nucleotides are TGTGCCAGCAGCGTAGCCCGGAACAGGGGCAATTCACCCCTCCACTTT. Protein product: CASSVARNRGNSPLHF.

The sample holds a few counts of this clone. The V call is TRBV19, the J call TRBJ2-5; tentatively, D is TRBD2 (6 bases). The germline V and J ends were trimmed by 5 bases and 5 bases, with 18 bases remaining between them. This CDR3 comprises 15 residues. Germline assignment: CDR1 LNHDA and CDR2 SQIVND (reference sequence). CDR3 nucleotide sequence: TGTGCCAGTAGTTCGACTGGTTTGGCGGGGGAGACCCAGTACTTC. As protein: CASSSTGLAGETQYF.

This clone showed up just a few times. The chain combines TRBV30 with TRBJ1-1; 8 nucleotides agree with TRBD1. Germline V gives CDR1 GTSNPN, CDR2 SVGIG (reference sequence). The CDR3 sequence is 13 residues long. The V gene end was trimmed by 1 base and the J gene end by 5 bases; junction bases not matched to a gene: 3. The CDR3 loop is CAWSDRGGTEAFF. In nucleotides, the CDR3 is TGTGCCTGGAGTGACAGGGGGGGAACTGAAGCTTTCTTT.

The rearrangement uses TRBV7-8 and TRBJ1-5, with 7 positions matching TRBD1. This CDR3 is built from 14 residues. The V gene end was trimmed by 5 bases and the J gene end by 2 bases; junction bases not matched to a gene: 3. The germline gives CDR1 SGHVS, CDR2 FQNEAQ. CDR3 nucleotides: TGTGCCAGCAGCCGAACAGGGGGCAATCAGCCCCAGCATTTT. This codes for CASSRTGGNQPQHF.

V usage is TRBV10-2 and J usage is TRBJ1-5; perhaps TRBD1 as D (6 bases). This CDR3 is 13 amino acids long. With 8 bases removed from V and 5 bases from J, the gap between germline ends came to 13 bases. The germline V gene encodes CDR1 WSHSY and CDR2 SAAADI. CDR3 sequence: CASAGAGHQPQHF. In DNA form, the CDR3 reads TGCGCCAGCGCGGGGGCGGGTCATCAGCCCCAGCATTTT.

About this clone: Other DNA sequences in the sample encode the same CDR3. The chain links TRBV2 to TRBJ1-5, with D possibly matching TRBD1 (5 bases). The V gene lost 6 bases and the J gene lost 4 bases, with 10 bases spanning the gap. Germline V gene data show CDR1 as SNHLY and CDR2 as FYNNEI. The CDR3 covers 13 residues. The CDR3 DNA reads TGTGCCAGCAGGAGGGACTCAAATCAGCCCCAGCATTTT. Its translation is CASRRDSNQPQHF.

The chain has TRBV7-8 and TRBJ2-5; TRBD1 aligns across 11 bases. The trim removed 5 bases at V and 2 bases at J, leaving 7 bases unmatched. Germline loops: CDR1 SGHVS, CDR2 FQNEAQ. CDR3 length equals 16 residues. The chain's CDR3 is CASSPPGDRGQETQYF. In DNA form, the CDR3 reads TGTGCCAGCAGCCCACCCGGGGACAGGGGGCAAGAGACCCAGTACTTC.

CDR3: CASSSTGWGGNSPLHF. In DNA, the CDR3 is TGCGCCAGCAGCTCAACCGGGTGGGGAGGTAATTCACCCCTCCACTTT. The V and J genes are TRBV5-1 and TRBJ1-6; D gene uncertain. From germline, CDR1 is SGHRS and CDR2 YFSETQ. This CDR3 region has 16 residues. Trimming removed 3 bases from V and 6 bases from J, with 16 bases in between. The full variable domain, rest sourced from reference TRBV5-1 and TRBJ1-6, is KAGVTQTPRYLIKTRGQQVTLSCSPISGHRSVSWYQQTPGQGLQFLFEYFSETQRNKGNFPGRFSGRQFSNSRSEMNVSTLELGDSALYLCASSSTGWGGNSPLHFGNGTRLTVT.

The chain uses TRBV19 and TRBJ1-4, with D possibly being TRBD1 (5 bases). The CDR3 sequence is 14 residues long. Germline V lookup: CDR1 LNHDA, CDR2 SQIVND (reference sequence). Deletions cut 5 bases from V and 4 bases from J, with 11 bases between. The CDR3: CASSYRLVNEKLFF. For the CDR3, the DNA is TGTGCCAGTAGTTACAGGCTAGTTAATGAAAAACTGTTTTTT.

The chain joins TRBV4-1 to TRBJ1-3; D possibly corresponds to TRBD1 (5 bases). In germline, CDR1 is MGHRA, CDR2 YSYEKL. V was shortened by 1 base and J by 0 bases, with 10 bases between the two germline ends. The CDR3 contains 16 residues. The CDR3 loop is CASSQVGEGSGNTIYF. The CDR3 region has the DNA TGCGCCAGCAGCCAAGTGGGGGAGGGCTCTGGAAACACCATATATTTT.

The V gene is TRBV6-6, the J gene TRBJ2-7, with 8 bases fitting TRBD1. Germline CDR1 reads MNHNY; CDR2 reads SVGAGI (reference sequence). The ends lost 5 bases at V and 7 bases at J; junction bases unmatched: 4. This CDR3 contains 12 residues. CDR3 residues: CASSQGAGEQYF. The CDR3 coding sequence is TGTGCCAGCAGTCAGGGGGCGGGGGAGCAGTACTTC.

The chain combines TRBV11-2 with TRBJ1-2, with D possibly being TRBD1 (6 bases). Germline V gives CDR1 SGHAT, CDR2 FQNNGV. V shed 5 bases and J shed 7 bases, with 20 bases lying between them. The CDR3 is made up of 15 amino acids. The CDR3 is CASSPIRGGPGGYTF. CDR3 nucleotides: TGTGCCAGCAGCCCGATACGCGGGGGGCCGGGTGGCTACACCTTC.

This clone appeared once. J is TRBJ2-3 and V is TRBV14; possible D gene TRBD1, 5 bases. V lost 6 bases and J lost 1, with 17 bases in between. The CDR3 runs 16 residues. Germline values: CDR1 SGHDN, CDR2 FVKESK. This chain's CDR3 is CASSYPGLRGTDTQYF. Here the CDR3 DNA reads TGTGCCAGCAGTTACCCAGGGTTACGCGGCACAGATACGCAGTATTTT.

CDR3 protein: CASSPVYGSGVTSAGNTIYF. Here the CDR3 DNA reads TGCGCCAGCAGCCCCGTCTACGGATCAGGGGTTACCTCAGCTGGAAACACCATATATTTT. The chain joins TRBV5-1 to TRBJ1-3; tentative D call: TRBD1 (6 bases). The ends were cut back, 4 bases at V and 2 bases at J, with 28 bases in the middle. The germline V gene encodes CDR1 SGHRS and CDR2 YFSETQ. The CDR3 runs 20 residues.

This chain connects TRBV4-3 to TRBJ2-4, with 12 positions matching TRBD1. This CDR3 region has 18 residues. V trimming: 4 bases; J trimming: 6 bases; junction bases outside the gene matches: 13. Germline-derived CDR1 and CDR2 are LGHNA and YSLEER. The CDR3 nucleotides read TGCGCCAGCAGCCCGGGGACAGGGGGCTTAAGGGGGGGAAACATTCAGTACTTC. Translated: CASSPGTGGLRGGNIQYF.

This sequence joins TRBV5-1 and TRBJ2-1, with TRBD2 matching over 12 bases. In germline, CDR1 is SGHRS, CDR2 YFSETQ. The CDR3 totals 17 residues. V lost 4 bases, J lost 4 bases, and 9 bases stayed unmatched. CDR3 sequence: CASSGSASGGAYNEQFF. CDR3 nucleotides: TGCGCCAGCAGCGGGTCGGCTAGCGGGGGGGCATACAATGAGCAGTTCTTC.